This entry concerns a single T cell receptor beta chain. Each and every patient relapsed after autologous stem cell transplantation, and patients got differing brentuximab vedotin exposure. Out of thawed PBMCs, magnetic negative selection purified CD4+ T cells. The data belong to a study of PD-1 blockade in classical Hodgkin lymphoma. Data came from immunoSEQ multiplex PCR; TCRdb stores just in-frame clones and leaves some out. The sample records 4,400 or so clones, 87% being singletons. CDR1 is KGHSH, CDR2 LQKENI, per germline. The CDR3 contains 13 residues. Trimming removed 0 bases from V and 14 bases from J, with 15 bases in between.

This TCR derives from a human donor with classical Hodgkin lymphoma. The gene calls are TRBV18 and TRBJ2-3; D is ambiguous. The sample in question was CD4+ T cells from blood, obtained at baseline. For the CDR3, the DNA is TGTGCCAGCTCACCACCAACACACTATGATCCGTATTTT. It encodes CASSPPTHYDPYF. Full variable domain (outside the CDR3, taken from reference TRBV18 and TRBJ2-3): NAGVMQNPRHLVRRRGQEARLRCSPMKGHSHVYWYRQLPEEGLKFMVYLQKENIIDESGMPKERFSAEFPKEGPSILRIQQVVRGDSAAYFCASSPPTHYDPYFGPGTRLTVL.